These 24 T cell receptor beta chains were all obtained from the same sample, sequenced in a study of blood T cells in healthy people across ages. Together with a sample-barcoded 5' primer, a J-beta primer mix was included in a second PCR lasting roughly 6 to 12 cycles. TCRdb re-called the 5' RACE reads through MiXCR, storing one row per CDR3 protein. The table includes about 900,000 distinct CDR3 sequences, about 44% detected once. Sequencing was carried out using blood. These receptors all stem from a man aged 25-45 years in good health.

In its sample, this clonotype was seen once. The germline gene is not matched at one end of the junction; a read error may be the cause. The V and J genes are TRBV20-1 and TRBJ1-2; the D gene is possibly TRBD1 (5 bases). Germline CDR1 DFQATT, CDR2 SNEGSKA (reference sequence). The CDR3 is 13 amino acids. This chain's CDR3 is CSARQGANYGCTF. CDR3 DNA sequence: TGCAGTGCTAGGCAGGGTGCTAACTATGGCTGCACCTTC.

Comment on this clonotype: Its ends do not fully match the called genes, so a read error is possible. The chain employs TRBV6-2 or TRBV6-3 and TRBJ2-1; D may be TRBD2 (6 bases). The CDR3 is 13 amino acids. CDR1 MNHEY and CDR2 SVGEGT come from the germline V gene. CDR3 sequence: CASRRDSSSERFF. CDR3 coding DNA: TGTGCCAGCAGACGGGACTCCTCATCTGAGCGGTTCTTC.

There are a few counts of this clonotype. The rearrangement uses TRBV6-2 or TRBV6-3 and TRBJ2-7; D call uncertain. The CDR3 has 15 residues. V gave up 3 bases and J gave up 2 bases, with 14 bases separating them. Germline V gives CDR1 MNHEY, CDR2 SVGEGT. The CDR3 DNA sequence: TGTGCCAGCAGTTATAAGGGAAAGGGCCCCTACGAGCAGTACTTC. Translating it yields CASSYKGKGPYEQYF.

The CDR3 region has the DNA TGTGCCAGCAGTTCCTCGGGGGGACTGAACACTGAAGCTTTCTTT. Translation gives CASSSSGGLNTEAFF. The chain links TRBV12-3 or TRBV12-4 to TRBJ1-1, with D possibly TRBD1 on 5 matching bases. Trimming stripped 4 bases from V and 0 bases from J, with 12 bases between. The CDR3 runs 15 residues.

The V gene is TRBV5-1, the J gene TRBJ2-5, with 11 bases matching TRBD1. CDR1 is SGHRS and CDR2 is YFSETQ in the germline V gene. The V gene end was trimmed by 4 bases and the J gene end by 1 base; junction bases not matched to a gene: 6. CDR3 length: 16 amino acids. The CDR3 here is CASSPGQGAFQETQYF. The CDR3 DNA reads as TGCGCCAGCAGCCCCGGACAGGGGGCTTTCCAAGAGACCCAGTACTTC.

This rearrangement joins TRBV6-1 to TRBJ2-7; possibly TRBD1 or TRBD2 for D (5 bases each). Deletions cut 5 bases from V and 7 bases from J, with 15 bases between. Germline CDR1 reads MNHNS; CDR2 reads SASEGT. The CDR3 length is 13 residues. The CDR3 reads CASSPTGTNEQYF. For the CDR3, the DNA is TGTGCCAGCAGTCCTACGGGGACCAATGAGCAGTACTTC.

This clonotype showed up just a few times. This chain connects TRBV20-1 to TRBJ2-5; weak D call: TRBD2 (6 bases). V lost 5 bases, J lost 2 bases, and 18 bases lay in between. The length of the CDR3 is 15 residues. Germline-derived CDR1 and CDR2 are DFQATT and SNEGSKA (reference sequence). CDR3 sequence reads: CSAGGGAIFQETQYF. CDR3 nucleotides: TGCAGTGCTGGTGGAGGGGCCATATTTCAAGAGACCCAGTACTTC.

This clonotype was detected only once. The chain carries TRBV27 and TRBJ2-3, with 8 positions matching TRBD1. The CDR3 covers 16 residues. From germline, CDR1 is MNHEY and CDR2 SMNVEV (reference sequence). Trimming took 4 bases from V and 3 from J; bases not matched to a gene: 9. In DNA, the CDR3 is TGTGCCAGCAGTTCCTCAGGGGGCGTGGGTACAGATACGCAGTATTTT. Translating it yields CASSSSGGVGTDTQYF.

The rearrangement uses TRBV30 and TRBJ2-3; D might be TRBD2 (6 bases). The length of the CDR3 is 16 residues. Trimming took 0 bases from V and 2 from J, leaving 15 bases between them. Looked up from germline, CDR1 is GTSNPN and CDR2 is SVGIG (reference sequence). The CDR3 DNA sequence: TGTGCCTGGAGTGTTGGGGGGATCTTGGTCACAGATACGCAGTATTTT. Residues: CAWSVGGILVTDTQYF.

This clonotype was observed many times. The chain employs TRBV18 and TRBJ2-7; D remains ambiguous. V was clipped by 8 bases and J by 0 bases, with 11 bases between them. The CDR3 extends over 13 amino acids. Germline CDR1 is KGHSH and CDR2 is LQKENI. The CDR3 reads CASSPPASYEQYF. Here the CDR3 DNA reads TGTGCCAGCAGCCCCCCCGCCTCCTACGAGCAGTACTTC. The full variable domain, rest sourced from reference TRBV18 and TRBJ2-7, is NAGVMQNPRHLVRRRGQEARLRCSPMKGHSHVYWYRQLPEEGLKFMVYLQKENIIDESGMPKERFSAEFPKEGPSILRIQQVVRGDSAAYFCASSPPASYEQYFGPGTRLTVT.

The chain is built from TRBV7-2 and TRBJ1-4, with a tentative D call TRBD1 (5 bases). With 8 bases removed from V and 0 bases from J, the gap between germline ends came to 22 bases. The CDR3 is 18 residues long. The germline V gene encodes CDR1 SGHTA and CDR2 FQGNSA. CDR3 bases: TGTGCCAGCGGCCCTGGGCCCGACAGATTCCCAACTAATGAAAAACTGTTTTTT. Its protein product is CASGPGPDRFPTNEKLFF.

The chain uses TRBV25-1 and TRBJ1-1; D unresolved. The CDR3 length is 14 residues. V dropped 2 bases and J dropped 0 bases, with 7 bases sitting between them. CDR1 and CDR2 (germline): MGHDK, SYGVNS. The CDR3 region is CASSEGRVNTEAFF. The CDR3 DNA sequence: TGTGCCAGCAGTGAAGGGCGGGTGAACACTGAAGCTTTCTTT.

Concerning this clonotype: A much larger clone differs from this one at a single base, so this may be a read error. V gene TRBV4-2 combines with J gene TRBJ1-3; no firm D call. The CDR3 sequence is 15 residues long. The germline V gene has CDR1 LGHNA and CDR2 YNFKEQ. CDR3 sequence (DNA): TGTGCCAGCAGCCAAGTGGATCCCTCTGGAAACACCGTATATTTT. This encodes CASSQVDPSGNTVYF.

This clonotype was seen more than once but under ten times. The chain joins TRBV20-1 to TRBJ2-1; D might be TRBD1 or TRBD2, each matching 5 bases. Germline CDR1 and CDR2: DFQATT and SNEGSKA (reference sequence). V was cut by 0 bases and J by 3 bases, with 18 bases left in between. The CDR3 is 17 amino acids. The CDR3 sequence: CSARDENRDANYNEQFF. The CDR3 DNA reads TGCAGTGCTAGAGATGAGAACCGGGACGCCAACTACAATGAGCAGTTCTTC.

The chain combines TRBV7-2 with TRBJ2-1; TRBD2 aligns across 12 bases. Germline-derived CDR1 and CDR2 are SGHTA and FQGNSA. Trimming removed 5 bases from V and 7 bases from J; junction bases left unmatched: 9. The CDR3 length is 16 residues. This CDR3 is CASSILLAGGPNEQFF. CDR3 bases: TGTGCCAGCAGCATACTACTAGCGGGGGGTCCTAATGAGCAGTTCTTC.

This clonotype was recorded once. The J gene is TRBJ2-2, the V gene TRBV6-5; 9 bases agree with TRBD1. Germline V gene lookup returns CDR1 MNHEY and CDR2 SVGAGI. The CDR3 spans 15 residues. V was clipped by 2 bases and J by 6 bases; unmatched bases: 4. The CDR3: CASSYGTGLAGELFF. The CDR3 DNA is TGTGCCAGCAGTTACGGGACAGGGCTCGCCGGGGAGCTGTTTTTT.

The rearrangement links TRBV5-1 to TRBJ2-3; D is unclear. The CDR3 length is 14 residues. Germline assignment: CDR1 SGHRS and CDR2 YFSETQ. Trimming took off 4 bases at V and 4 bases at J, with 13 bases between the two ends. CDR3 in amino acids: CASSTEGPPDTQYF. The CDR3, as DNA: TGCGCCAGCAGCACCGAAGGCCCGCCAGATACGCAGTATTTT.

The chain recombines TRBV7-2 with TRBJ1-1; perhaps TRBD1 as D (5 bases). The ends were cut back, 0 bases at V and 3 bases at J, with 11 bases in the middle. The V gene's germline CDR1 is SGHTA and CDR2 FQGNSA. The CDR3 sequence is 15 residues long. The CDR3: CASSLALAGDTEAFF. The CDR3 DNA reads as TGTGCCAGCAGCTTAGCGTTGGCGGGGGACACTGAAGCTTTCTTT.

The chain employs TRBV18 and TRBJ2-3; the D gene is possibly TRBD2 (5 bases). The germline V gene encodes CDR1 KGHSH and CDR2 LQKENI. Trimming removed 3 bases at V and 2 bases at J, with 15 bases between. The CDR3 runs 16 residues. The CDR3 sequence: CASSPARGSDTDTQYF. The CDR3 DNA reads as TGTGCCAGCTCACCCGCGCGTGGGAGCGACACAGATACGCAGTATTTT.

The gene calls are TRBV30 and TRBJ1-4; D gene uncertain. Germline assignment: CDR1 GTSNPN and CDR2 SVGIG (reference sequence). Trimming left V 1 base short and J 2 bases short, with 8 bases between. This CDR3 comprises 14 residues. CDR3 sequence: CAWSETATNEKLFF. As DNA, the CDR3 is TGTGCCTGGAGTGAGACGGCTACTAATGAAAAACTGTTTTTT.

J is TRBJ2-3 and V is TRBV5-1; TRBD1 matches 7 bases. This CDR3 contains 14 residues. The J segment lost 0 bases and the V segment lost 4 bases, leaving 2 bases of the junction unmatched. Per the germline V gene, CDR1 is SGHRS and CDR2 is YFSETQ. This CDR3 is CASSEGQSTDTQYF. Written as DNA, the CDR3 is TGCGCCAGCAGCGAGGGACAGAGCACAGATACGCAGTATTTT.

There are a few counts of this clonotype. The CDR3 DNA follows: TGCAGCGTTGCCGGTTTCGGCGAAAAACTGTTTTTT. As protein: CSVAGFGEKLFF. The chain combines TRBV29-1 with TRBJ1-4, with unresolved D. From germline, CDR1 is SQVTM and CDR2 ANQGSEA. The CDR3 runs to 12 residues. The V and J ends lost 4 bases and 8 bases respectively, with 11 bases between them.

The CDR3 nucleotides read TGTGCCAGCAGCTTCCACAGGGAAATCGGCTACACCTTC. This sequence encodes CASSFHREIGYTF. The chain joins TRBV7-9 to TRBJ1-2, with D perhaps matching TRBD1 (6 bases). Germline loops: CDR1 SEHNR, CDR2 FQNEAQ (reference sequence). V lost 3 bases to trimming and J lost 8 bases, with 13 bases between them. The CDR3 sequence is 13 residues long.

The chain joins TRBV11-2 to TRBJ1-2, with D tentatively TRBD1 (6 bases). The CDR3 covers 14 residues. V lost 0 bases and J lost 7, with 12 bases in between. Germline V CDR1 and CDR2: SGHAT, FQNNGV. In nucleotides, the CDR3 is TGTGCCAGCAGCTTAGATGGGACACCGGTTGGCTACACCTTC. As protein: CASSLDGTPVGYTF.